Listed below are T cell receptor beta chains from one sample, sequenced in a study of CD8+ T cells in alopecia areata. Method: immunoSEQ multiplex PCR; TCRdb's copy keeps in-frame clones and lacks some. The sample lists 95,000 to 100,000 clones, 60% occurring once. The starting material was CD8+ T cells sorted from blood, obtained at roughly week 58, from a patient treated with tofacitinib. The receptors originated from a human donor with alopecia areata. Each CDR3 is given with its conserved first and last residue. D genes are given only for firm matches. Size tells how often a clone was seen (once, few, many) or the class of an expanded clone, and some rows leave it out.

d_call,v_call,j_call,clone_size,cdr3_nt,cdr3_aa
NA,TRBV5-1,TRBJ1-1,NA,TGCGCCAGCAGCTTACGCGGGATAATAAGGAACACTGAAGCTTTCTTT,CASSLRGIIRNTEAFF
TRBD1,TRBV2,TRBJ2-1,NA,TGTGCCAGCAGCACCGAAGGGACAGGGGGGGGGAATGAGCAGTTCTTC,CASSTEGTGGGNEQFF
NA,TRBV19,TRBJ2-1,NA,TGTGCCAGTAGTCTTACTAGGAATGAGCAGTTCTTC,CASSLTRNEQFF
NA,TRBV7-9,TRBJ2-3,NA,TGTGCCGAACCCGGGGGAGACGGCACAGATACGCAGTATTTT,CAEPGGDGTDTQYF
NA,TRBV7-2,TRBJ2-5,NA,TGTGCCAGCAGCTTAGACCGGGACGGAGAGACCCAGTACTTC,CASSLDRDGETQYF
NA,TRBV25-1,TRBJ2-7,NA,TGTGCCAGCAGAGGGGTGGAGCAGTACTTC,CASRGVEQYF
NA,TRBV7-8,TRBJ2-3,NA,TGTGCCAGCATGTCCCTAGTGGCAGATACGCAGTATTTT,CASMSLVADTQYF
NA,TRBV27,TRBJ1-2,few,TGTGCCAGCAGTTTACAGGGTGGTAACTATGGCTACACCTTC,CASSLQGGNYGYTF
NA,TRBV27,TRBJ1-1,NA,TGTGCCAGCAGTTTTTCCCCGGGGTCGGCTGAAGCTTTCTTT,CASSFSPGSAEAFF
TRBD1,TRBV2,TRBJ1-2,NA,TGTGCCAGCATTCCGGGACAGCGGGGCTACACCTTC,CASIPGQRGYTF
NA,TRBV13,TRBJ1-5,few,TGTGCCAGCAGCTTGGGAGGGGCGTCACAGCCCCAGCATTTT,CASSLGGASQPQHF
NA,TRBV9,TRBJ1-1,NA,TGTGCCAGCAGCGTAGTCGGGGAAGGCTACACTGAAGCTTTCTTT,CASSVVGEGYTEAFF
NA,TRBV7-9,TRBJ1-2,NA,TGTGCCAGCAGCTTAGGTGGTTCAGCTCTAGCCTATGGCTACACCTTC,CASSLGGSALAYGYTF
TRBD2,TRBV15,TRBJ2-3,NA,TGTGCCACCAGCACTCTTAGCGGGTCAGATACGCAGTATTTT,CATSTLSGSDTQYF
NA,TRBV30,TRBJ1-1,few,TGTGCCTGGAGTCTGAACACTGAAGCTTTCTTT,CAWSLNTEAFF
NA,TRBV10-3,TRBJ2-3,NA,TGTGCCATCAGTGAGTCGGGGGTCCGGGGCGGAAGCACAGATACGCAGTATTTT,CAISESGVRGGSTDTQYF
TRBD1,TRBV7-9,TRBJ2-3,NA,TGTGCCAGCAGCACCGGACAGGGGAGCACAGATACGCAGTATTTT,CASSTGQGSTDTQYF
NA,TRBV4-1,TRBJ1-1,NA,TGCGCCAGCAGCCAAGAAGGGCTAGATTACTTAGAAGCTTTCTTT,CASSQEGLDYLEAFF
NA,TRBV11-2,TRBJ2-3,NA,TGTGCCAGCAGCTTAGACTTCAGCACAGATACGCAGTATTTT,CASSLDFSTDTQYF
NA,TRBV7-9,TRBJ2-5,NA,TGTGCCAGCAGCCCTACCCGGCGGGCCCAAGAGACCCAGTACTTC,CASSPTRRAQETQYF
NA,TRBV19,TRBJ1-6,NA,TGTGCCAGTAGTATAGATCCGGATTCACCCCTCCACTTT,CASSIDPDSPLHF